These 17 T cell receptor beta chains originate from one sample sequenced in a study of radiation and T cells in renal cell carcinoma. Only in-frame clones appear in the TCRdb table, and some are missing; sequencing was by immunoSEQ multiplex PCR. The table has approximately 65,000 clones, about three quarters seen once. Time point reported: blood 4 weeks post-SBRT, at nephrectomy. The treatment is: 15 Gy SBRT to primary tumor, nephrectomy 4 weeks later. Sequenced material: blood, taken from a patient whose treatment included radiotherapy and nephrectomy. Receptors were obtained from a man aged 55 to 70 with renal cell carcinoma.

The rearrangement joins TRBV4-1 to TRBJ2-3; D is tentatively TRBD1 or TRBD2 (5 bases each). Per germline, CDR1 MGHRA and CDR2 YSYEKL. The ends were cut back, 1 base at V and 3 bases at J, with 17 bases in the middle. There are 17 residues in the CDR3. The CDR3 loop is CASSQGPGQGVTDTQYF. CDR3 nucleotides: TGCGCCAGCAGCCAAGGGCCGGGGCAGGGTGTTACAGATACGCAGTATTTT.

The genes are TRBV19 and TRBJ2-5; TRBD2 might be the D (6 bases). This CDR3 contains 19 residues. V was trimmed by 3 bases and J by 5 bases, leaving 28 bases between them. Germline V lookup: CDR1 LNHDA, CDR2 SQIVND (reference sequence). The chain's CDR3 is CASSISGSRSGTAGETQYF. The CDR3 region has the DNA TGTGCCAGTAGTATCTCGGGAAGCCGAAGCGGAACTGCGGGGGAGACCCAGTACTTC. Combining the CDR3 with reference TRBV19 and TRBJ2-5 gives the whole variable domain DGGITQSPKYLFRKEGQNVTLSCEQNLNHDAMYWYRQDPGQGLRLIYYSQIVNDFQKGDIAEGYSVSREKKESFPLTVTSAQKNPTAFYLCASSISGSRSGTAGETQYFGPGTRLLVL.

The CDR3 DNA is TGTGCCAGTACACCCCTTCGAGGTGAAAAACTGTTTTTT. Residues: CASTPLRGEKLFF. This chain uses TRBV19 with TRBJ1-4; D not resolved. Germline loops: CDR1 LNHDA, CDR2 SQIVND (reference sequence). V lost 7 bases and J lost 7, with 13 bases in between. CDR3 length: 13 residues.

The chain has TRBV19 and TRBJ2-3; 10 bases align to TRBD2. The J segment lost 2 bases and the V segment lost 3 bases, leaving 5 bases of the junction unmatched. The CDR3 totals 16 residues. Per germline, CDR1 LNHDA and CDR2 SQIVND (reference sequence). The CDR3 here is CASSMVSGRATDTQYF. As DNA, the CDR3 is TGTGCCAGTAGTATGGTGAGCGGGAGGGCCACAGATACGCAGTATTTT. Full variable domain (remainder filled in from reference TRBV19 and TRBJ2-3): DGGITQSPKYLFRKEGQNVTLSCEQNLNHDAMYWYRQDPGQGLRLIYYSQIVNDFQKGDIAEGYSVSREKKESFPLTVTSAQKNPTAFYLCASSMVSGRATDTQYFGPGTRLTVL.

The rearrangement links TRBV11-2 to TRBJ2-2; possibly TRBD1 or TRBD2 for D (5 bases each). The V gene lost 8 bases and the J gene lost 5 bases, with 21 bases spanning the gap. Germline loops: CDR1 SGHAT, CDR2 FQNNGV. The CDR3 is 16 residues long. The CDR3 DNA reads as TGTGCCAGCGCCACGGGGCCGGATCGAAATACCGGGGAGCTGTTTTTT. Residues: CASATGPDRNTGELFF. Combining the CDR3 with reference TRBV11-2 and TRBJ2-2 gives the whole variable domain EAGVAQSPRYKIIEKRQSVAFWCNPISGHATLYWYQQILGQGPKLLIQFQNNGVVDDSQLPKDRFSAERLKGVDSTLKIQPAKLEDSAVYLCASATGPDRNTGELFFGEGSRLTVL.

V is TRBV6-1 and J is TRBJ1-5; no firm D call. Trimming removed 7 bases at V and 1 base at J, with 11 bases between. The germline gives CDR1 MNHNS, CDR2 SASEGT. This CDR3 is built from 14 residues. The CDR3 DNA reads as TGTGCCAGCATTACCGGGTGGAGCAATCAGCCCCAGCATTTT. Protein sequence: CASITGWSNQPQHF.

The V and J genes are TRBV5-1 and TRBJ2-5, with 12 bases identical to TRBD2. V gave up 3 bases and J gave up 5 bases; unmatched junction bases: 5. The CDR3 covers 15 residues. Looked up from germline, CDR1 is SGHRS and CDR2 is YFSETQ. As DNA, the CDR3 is TGCGCCAGCAGCTATATCCTAGCGGGAGGGGAGACCCAGTACTTC. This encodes CASSYILAGGETQYF.

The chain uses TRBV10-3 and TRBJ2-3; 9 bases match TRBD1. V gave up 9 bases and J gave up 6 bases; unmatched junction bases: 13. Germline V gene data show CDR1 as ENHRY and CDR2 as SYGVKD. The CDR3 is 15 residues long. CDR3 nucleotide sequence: TGTGCCATACTTAGACAGGGGGTAAATGTGGATACGCAGTATTTT. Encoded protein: CAILRQGVNVDTQYF.

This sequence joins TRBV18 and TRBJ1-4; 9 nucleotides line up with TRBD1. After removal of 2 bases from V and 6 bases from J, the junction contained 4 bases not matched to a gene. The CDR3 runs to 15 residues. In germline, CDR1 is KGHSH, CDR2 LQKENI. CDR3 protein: CASSPTGGRDEKLFF. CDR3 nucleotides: TGTGCCAGCTCACCAACAGGGGGCAGGGATGAAAAACTGTTTTTT.

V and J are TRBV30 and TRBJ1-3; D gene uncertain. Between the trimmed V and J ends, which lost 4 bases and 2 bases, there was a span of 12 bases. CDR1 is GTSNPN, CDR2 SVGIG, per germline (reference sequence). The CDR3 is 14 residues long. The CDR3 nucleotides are TGTGCCTGGACTTGGTCGAAGGCTGGAAACACCATATATTTT. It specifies CAWTWSKAGNTIYF.

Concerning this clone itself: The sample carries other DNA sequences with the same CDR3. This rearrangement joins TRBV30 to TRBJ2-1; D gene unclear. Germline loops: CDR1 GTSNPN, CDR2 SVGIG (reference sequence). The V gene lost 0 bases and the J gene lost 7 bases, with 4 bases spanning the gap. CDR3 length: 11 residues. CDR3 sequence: CAWSVRNEQFF. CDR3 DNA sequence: TGTGCCTGGAGTGTAAGAAATGAGCAGTTCTTC.

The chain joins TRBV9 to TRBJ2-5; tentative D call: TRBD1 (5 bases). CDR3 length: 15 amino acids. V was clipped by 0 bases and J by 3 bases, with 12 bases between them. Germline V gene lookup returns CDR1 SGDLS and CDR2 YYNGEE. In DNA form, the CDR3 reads TGTGCCAGCAGCGTAGGATCGAGGACAAAAGAGACCCAGTACTTC. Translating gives CASSVGSRTKETQYF.

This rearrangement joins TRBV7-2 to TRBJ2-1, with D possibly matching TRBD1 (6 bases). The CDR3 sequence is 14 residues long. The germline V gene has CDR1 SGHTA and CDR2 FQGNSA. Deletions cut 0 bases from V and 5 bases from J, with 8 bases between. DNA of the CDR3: TGTGCCAGCAGCTTAGCCAGGGGTGACAATGAGCAGTTCTTC. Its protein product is CASSLARGDNEQFF.

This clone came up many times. The CDR3 DNA sequence: TGTGCCAGTAGTTCGGGGACAGGCTCGCGGACCCAGTACTTC. Protein sequence: CASSSGTGSRTQYF. The rearrangement joins TRBV19 to TRBJ2-5; 8 bases match TRBD1. Per germline, CDR1 LNHDA and CDR2 SQIVND (reference sequence). V was clipped by 5 bases and J by 7 bases; unmatched bases: 9. CDR3 length equals 14 residues.

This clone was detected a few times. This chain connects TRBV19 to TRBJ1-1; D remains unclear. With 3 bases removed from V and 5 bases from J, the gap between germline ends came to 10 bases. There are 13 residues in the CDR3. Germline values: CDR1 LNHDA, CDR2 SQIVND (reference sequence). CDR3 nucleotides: TGTGCCAGTAGTATCCCCCTGGGTACTGAAGCTTTCTTT. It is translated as CASSIPLGTEAFF.

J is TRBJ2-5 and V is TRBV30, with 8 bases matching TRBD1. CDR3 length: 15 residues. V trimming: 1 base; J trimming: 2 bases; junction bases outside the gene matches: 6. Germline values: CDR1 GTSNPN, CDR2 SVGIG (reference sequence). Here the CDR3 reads CAWSGDRGIQETQYF. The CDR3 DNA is TGTGCCTGGAGTGGCGACAGGGGTATTCAAGAGACCCAGTACTTC.

Here the CDR3 DNA reads TGTGCCAGCAGATTCAGGGAGTCCACAGATACGCAGTATTTT. It yields the protein CASRFRESTDTQYF. The V call is TRBV11-2, the J call TRBJ2-3, with D possibly called TRBD1 or TRBD2 (5 bases each). The CDR3 runs to 14 residues. V gave up 6 bases and J gave up 2 bases, with 12 bases separating them. CDR1 and CDR2 (germline): SGHAT, FQNNGV.